This T cell receptor beta chain is drawn from a study of control samples from healthy donors and cancer patients. The CDR3 length is 12 residues. Germline CDR1 and CDR2: KGHDR and SFDVKD. Deletions cut 1 base from V and 6 bases from J, with 4 bases between. TCRdb's copy holds only in-frame clones and misses some; the assay was immunoSEQ multiplex PCR. The data show tens of thousands of clones, around 90% seen once. This clonotype originated in a man in his thirties or forties with colorectal cancer. V and J are TRBV24-1 and TRBJ2-3; D unresolved. What was sequenced was PBMCs. The CDR3 DNA is TGTGCCACCAGTGATTTAGGGGATACGCAGTATTTT. It yields the protein CATSDLGDTQYF.